The 12 T cell receptor beta chains in this list originate from one sample, sequenced in a study of blood T cell repertoires in COVID-19. TCRdb's copy holds only in-frame clones and misses some; the assay was immunoSEQ multiplex PCR. The sample includes 95,000 to 150,000 clones, 81% of them seen just once. The sequenced sample was peripheral blood. Every receptor here comes from a man aged 30 to 39 with COVID-19, enrolled during active disease.

The sample holds one count of this clone. The chain employs TRBV28 and TRBJ2-7; no clear D. Germline-derived CDR1 and CDR2 are MDHEN and SYDVKM. V lost 3 bases and J 2 bases, leaving 8 bases between the germline ends. This CDR3 has 13 amino acids. The CDR3 bases are TGTGCCAGCAGTTTTAAACCTACCTACGAGCAGTACTTC. Translation: CASSFKPTYEQYF. The full variable domain, with the rest looked up from reference TRBV28 and TRBJ2-7, is DVKVTQSSRYLVKRTGEKVFLECVQDMDHENMFWYRQDPGLGLRLIYFSYDVKMKEKGDIPEGYSVSREKKERFSLILESASTNQTSMYLCASSFKPTYEQYFGPGTRLTVT.

V gene TRBV5-1 combines with J gene TRBJ2-2; maybe TRBD2 (6 bases). Trimming removed 0 bases from V and 2 bases from J, with 17 bases in between. The CDR3 is 18 residues long. Germline V gene data show CDR1 as SGHRS and CDR2 as YFSETQ. The CDR3 protein is CASSLGNSGPANTGELFF. The CDR3 nucleotides are TGCGCCAGCAGCTTGGGGAATAGCGGACCCGCCAACACCGGGGAGCTGTTTTTT.

The rearrangement links TRBV2 to TRBJ2-7; D may be TRBD1 (5 bases). The V gene's germline CDR1 is SNHLY and CDR2 FYNNEI. The CDR3 consists of 13 residues. Trimming pared 8 bases from V and 4 bases from J, leaving 15 bases between. CDR3 bases: TGTGCCAGCTTAAAGACAGATACGTACGAGCAGTACTTC. Protein: CASLKTDTYEQYF.

This clone was counted once. The chain joins TRBV29-1 to TRBJ1-1, with 7 bases aligning to TRBD1. Germline loops: CDR1 SQVTM, CDR2 ANQGSEA. The ends lost 5 bases at V and 7 bases at J; junction bases unmatched: 10. The CDR3 has 13 amino acids. CDR3 DNA sequence: TGCAGCGTTTTCCGAGACAGGGAGCTTGAAGCTTTCTTT. Translating gives CSVFRDRELEAFF.

The gene calls are TRBV28 and TRBJ1-4; 8 bases match TRBD1. Germline V lookup: CDR1 MDHEN, CDR2 SYDVKM. The ends lost 6 bases at V and 8 bases at J; junction bases unmatched: 5. The CDR3 has 13 residues. CDR3 DNA sequence: TGTGCCAGCAGCGACAGGGGAGGCGAAAAACTGTTTTTT. Protein product: CASSDRGGEKLFF.

This clone came up once. CDR3 coding DNA: TGTGCCAGCAGCTTCTACAGGGAAAGTTCACCCCTCCACTTT. This translates into CASSFYRESSPLHF. The genes are TRBV5-6 and TRBJ1-6, with D tentatively TRBD1 (6 bases). V was pared by 2 bases and J by 9 bases, with 12 bases between. The CDR3 totals 14 residues. CDR1 is SGHDT and CDR2 is YYEEEE in the germline V gene. Based on the CDR3 plus reference TRBV5-6 and TRBJ1-6, the full variable domain is DAGVTQSPTHLIKTRGQQVTLRCSPKSGHDTVSWYQQALGQGPQFIFQYYEEEERQRGNFPDRFSGHQFPNYSSELNVNALLLGDSALYLCASSFYRESSPLHFGNGTRLTVT.

V and J are TRBV9 and TRBJ1-6; perhaps TRBD1 as D (6 bases). The CDR3 covers 15 residues. Trimming took 3 bases from V and 6 from J, leaving 13 bases between them. Germline CDR1 and CDR2: SGDLS and YYNGEE. The CDR3 sequence is CASSATGSANSPLHF. CDR3 DNA sequence: TGTGCCAGCAGCGCTACAGGGTCGGCTAATTCACCCCTCCACTTT.

This clone has only a few counts. The chain couples TRBV11-3 to TRBJ1-6; D unclear. This CDR3 has 15 residues. The V end lost 1 base, the J end lost 7 bases, and 11 bases lay between the germline ends. Per germline, CDR1 SGHNT and CDR2 YENEEA. The CDR3 nucleotides read TGTGCCAGCAGCTTAGTCGACGGCAGGAATTCACCCCTCCACTTT. It encodes CASSLVDGRNSPLHF. The complete variable domain, with remaining parts taken from reference TRBV11-3 and TRBJ1-6, reads EAGVVQSPRYKIIEKKQPVAFWCNPISGHNTLYWYLQNLGQGPELLIRYENEEAVDDSQLPKDRFSAERLKGVDSTLKIQPAELGDSAVYLCASSLVDGRNSPLHFGNGTRLTVT.

V usage is TRBV6-1 and J usage is TRBJ1-4; D uncertain. The germline V gene has CDR1 MNHNS and CDR2 SASEGT. The CDR3 contains 15 residues. The V end was cut by 0 bases, the J end by 8 bases, with 13 bases between. As DNA, the CDR3 is TGTGCCAGCAGTGAAGCCCTAGAGGGAGAGGAAAAACTGTTTTTT. This gives the protein CASSEALEGEEKLFF.

The CDR3 spells CSAPGQGSYGYTF. Written as DNA, the CDR3 is TGCAGCGCTCCGGGACAGGGTAGCTATGGCTACACCTTC. This chain uses TRBV29-1 with TRBJ1-2, with 9 bases lining up with TRBD1. Germline CDR1 SQVTM, CDR2 ANQGSEA. This CDR3 is 13 amino acids long. V gave up 7 bases and J gave up 4 bases; unmatched junction bases: 7.

The chain recombines TRBV23-1 with TRBJ1-5; the match to TRBD1 covers 8 bases. TRBV23-1 is labeled an ORF, and its function is uncertain. The length of the CDR3 is 14 residues. Losses at the gene ends were 7 bases for V and 2 bases for J; bases not matched to a gene: 4. CDR3 region: CASIATGGNQPQHF. The CDR3 nucleotides are TGCGCCAGCATCGCGACAGGGGGCAATCAGCCCCAGCATTTT.

The CDR3 nucleotides are TGTGCCAGCAGCTCGGGACAGGGTTGGTCCTACAATGAGCAGTTCTTC. This codes for CASSSGQGWSYNEQFF. V usage is TRBV5-6 and J usage is TRBJ2-1; TRBD1 aligns across 9 bases. Unmatched junction bases numbered 5, after V lost 3 bases and J lost 1 base. The CDR3 has 16 amino acids. CDR1 and CDR2 (germline): SGHDT, YYEEEE.